A selection of T cell receptor beta chains follows, all from one sample in a study of shared clonotypes between healthy human individuals. Libraries were prepared by immunoSEQ multiplex PCR; TCRdb keeps only in-frame clonotypes and omits some of them. The sample records 550,000 to 800,000 clones, 90% being singletons. The sequencing sample was made of memory CD8+ T cells from PBMCs. The receptors shown here come from a man younger than 35 in good health. Some clones in this sample may be carry-over from other donors' samples. Each CDR3 is given without its conserved first and last residue.

v_call	j_call	cdr3_aa
TRBV6-6	TRBJ2-7	ASSDRGLGYEQY
TRBV27	TRBJ2-5	ASSLYRWEETQY
TRBV18	TRBJ1-1	ASSPPGDRLNTEAF
TRBV19	TRBJ2-1	ASSRDREGGNEQF
TRBV7-9	TRBJ2-7	ASSLGILYEQY
TRBV9	TRBJ2-2	ASSVVAANTGELF
TRBV6-5	TRBJ1-2	ASSENSFSYGYT
TRBV25-1	TRBJ1-4	ASSDTRGINEKLF
TRBV5-1	TRBJ2-1	ASSLGQGASYNEQF
TRBV7-9	TRBJ2-1	ASRQTDNEQF
TRBV6-5	TRBJ1-4	ASSYGEWEKLF
TRBV5-4	TRBJ1-2	ASSLPYYGYT
TRBV2	TRBJ1-1	ASSERDRAFSEAF
TRBV27	TRBJ1-1	ASSLVPSLITEAF
TRBV10-2	TRBJ2-5	ASSVTETQY
TRBV4-1	TRBJ1-2	ASSQDFAFRGHGYT
TRBV29-1	-	SVEVGDTSSYEQY
TRBV9	TRBJ2-7	ASSGFGETYEQY
TRBV6-5	TRBJ1-4	ASSRTGGNEKLF
TRBV10-3	TRBJ2-3	AISGDLGSDTDTQY
TRBV4-1	TRBJ2-5	ASSQGLAGGKETQY
TRBV5-6	TRBJ1-1	ASSFGSPSTEAF
TRBV5-6	TRBJ2-2	ASSIGQNTGELF
TRBV7-9	TRBJ2-5	ASSTPDLQETQY
TRBV5-4	TRBJ2-7	ASSGTLAGEGYEQY
TRBV2	TRBJ2-2	ASSDLGSGITGELF
TRBV13	TRBJ2-7	ASSLGANGEQY
TRBV28	TRBJ2-3	ASSWGTSPFTDTQY
TRBV9	TRBJ2-7	ASSVAGPSYEQY
TRBV19	TRBJ1-2	ASSWTGLGYT
TRBV9	TRBJ2-7	ASSVSGLTYEQY
TRBV27	TRBJ2-7	ASSPSSGRVSYEQY
TRBV11-2	TRBJ2-7	ASSPDRGTYEQY
TRBV27	TRBJ2-3	ASSLLGTSRTDTQY
TRBV4-1	TRBJ2-1	ASSQAPLGRERYNEQF
TRBV27	TRBJ2-7	ASSLAQGNEQY
TRBV2	TRBJ2-5	ASSARLAGGGETQY
TRBV27	TRBJ1-2	ASSLSPGAGIYGYT
TRBV27	TRBJ1-6	ASGGRGANSPLH
TRBV6-5	TRBJ1-2	ASSYSPDGYGYT
TRBV28	TRBJ1-4	ASSLVGFNEKLF
TRBV11-2	TRBJ2-7	ASSLGPQGVPRYEQY
TRBV4-1	TRBJ2-1	ASSQLIRTPTREQF
TRBV6-5	TRBJ2-2	ASSYSEGGRAGELF
TRBV28	TRBJ1-4	ASTLGSATNEKLF
TRBV5-6	TRBJ2-5	ASSFGTGGVQY
TRBV5-1	TRBJ1-2	ASSRQGPHDGYT
TRBV30	TRBJ2-1	AWSALGRGEQF
TRBV6-5	TRBJ2-7	ASNPGRISGYEQY
TRBV4-2	TRBJ2-1	ASSQTVYAGPYNEQF